This paragraph reports one T cell receptor (beta chain). No antigen is known for it. Germline CDR1 and CDR2: LNHNV and YYDKDF (reference sequence). With 3 bases removed from V and 6 bases from J, the gap between germline ends came to 12 bases. The CDR3 is made up of 15 amino acids. This entry belongs to a study of cytomegalovirus exposure and HLA in healthy donors. Study-wide findings and caveats: When analyzed later, a missense DCLRE1C variant was found to be linked to TCR beta V- and J-gene trimming. As a later analysis revealed, the rate of TCR association differed by HLA locus, with DRB1 most and HLA-C fewest.

This PCR relied on a set of 60 Vbeta primers and 13 Jbeta primers. The protocol was immunoSEQ multiplex PCR, while the TCRdb copy is restricted to in-frame clones and leaves out a portion. The sample carries about 130,000 clones, roughly four fifths recorded once. The receptor's source is a man aged 25 to 45 in good health and CMV-seronegative. This chain joins TRBV15 and TRBJ1-6; D remains unclear. The sample consisted of PBMCs. CDR3 amino acids: CATSSREGPNSPLHF. DNA of the CDR3: TGTGCCACCAGCAGCAGAGAGGGTCCTAATTCACCCCTCCACTTT.